This T cell receptor (beta chain) was sequenced in a study of CD8+ T cells in alopecia areata. Turning to the study itself: Disease severity was quantified as SALT score of affected scalp area.

Notes on this clone: The target antigen is unknown.

V dropped 0 bases and J dropped 0 bases, with 12 bases sitting between them. The CDR3 loop spans 18 amino acids. Germline lookup yields CDR1 LGHNA and CDR2 YSLEER. Study outcomes and limitations: Possibly as an HLA-related effect, TCR sharing across patients appeared less clear than in mice.

TCR sequencing used cDNA made by reverse transcription of extracted RNA. The data were produced by immunoSEQ multiplex PCR, yet TCRdb's version contains in-frame clones alone and is incomplete. This table has around 120,000 clones, over 60% appearing once. Treatment given: oral pan-JAK inhibitor, 5-10 mg twice daily. This receptor was obtained from a human donor with alopecia areata. The gene calls are TRBV4-3 and TRBJ2-6, with D possibly being TRBD1 (6 bases). The specimen was CD4+ T cells sorted from blood, collected at week 4, from a patient treated with tofacitinib. The CDR3: CASSQDWGPSSGANVLTF. The DNA of the CDR3 is TGCGCCAGCAGCCAAGATTGGGGGCCTTCCTCTGGGGCCAACGTCCTGACTTTC.